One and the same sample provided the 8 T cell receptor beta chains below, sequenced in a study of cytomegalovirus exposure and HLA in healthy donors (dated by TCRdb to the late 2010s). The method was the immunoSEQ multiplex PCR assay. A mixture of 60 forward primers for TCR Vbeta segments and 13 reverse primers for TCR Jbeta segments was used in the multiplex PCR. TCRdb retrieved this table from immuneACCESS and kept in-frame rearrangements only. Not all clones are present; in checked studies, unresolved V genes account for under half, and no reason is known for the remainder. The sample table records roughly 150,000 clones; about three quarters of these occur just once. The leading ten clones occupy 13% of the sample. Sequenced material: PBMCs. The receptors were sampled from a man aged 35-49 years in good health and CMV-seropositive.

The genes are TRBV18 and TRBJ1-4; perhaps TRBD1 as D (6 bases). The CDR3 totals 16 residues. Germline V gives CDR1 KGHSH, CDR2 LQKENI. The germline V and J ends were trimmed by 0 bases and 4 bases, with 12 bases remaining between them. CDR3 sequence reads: CASSPPRGGCNEKLFF. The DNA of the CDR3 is TGTGCCAGCTCACCACCGAGGGGGGGTTGTAATGAAAAACTGTTTTTT.

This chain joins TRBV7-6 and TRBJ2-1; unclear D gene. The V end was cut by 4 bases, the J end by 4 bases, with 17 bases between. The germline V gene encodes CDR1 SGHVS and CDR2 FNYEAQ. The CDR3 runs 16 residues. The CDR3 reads CASSWLAEVQYNEQFF. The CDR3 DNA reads TGTGCCAGCAGCTGGTTAGCCGAGGTCCAGTACAATGAGCAGTTCTTC.

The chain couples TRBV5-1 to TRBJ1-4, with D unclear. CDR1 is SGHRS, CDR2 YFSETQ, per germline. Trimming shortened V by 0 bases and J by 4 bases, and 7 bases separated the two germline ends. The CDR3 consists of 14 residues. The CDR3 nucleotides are TGCGCCAGCAGCTTGGCGGGGTTTAATGAAAAACTGTTTTTT. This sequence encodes CASSLAGFNEKLFF. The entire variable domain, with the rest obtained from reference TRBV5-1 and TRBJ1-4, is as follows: KAGVTQTPRYLIKTRGQQVTLSCSPISGHRSVSWYQQTPGQGLQFLFEYFSETQRNKGNFPGRFSGRQFSNSRSEMNVSTLELGDSALYLCASSLAGFNEKLFFGSGTQLSVL.

Written as DNA, the CDR3 is TGCGCCAGCAGCCAAGATGCCGCTGGACTAGCGGGAGGAAATGAGCAGTTCTTC. Its protein product is CASSQDAAGLAGGNEQFF. This sequence joins TRBV4-1 and TRBJ2-1; 14 positions agree with TRBD2. Losses at the gene ends were 0 bases for V and 7 bases for J; bases not matched to a gene: 8. The CDR3 sequence is 18 residues long. The germline CDR1 and CDR2 sequences are MGHRA and YSYEKL.

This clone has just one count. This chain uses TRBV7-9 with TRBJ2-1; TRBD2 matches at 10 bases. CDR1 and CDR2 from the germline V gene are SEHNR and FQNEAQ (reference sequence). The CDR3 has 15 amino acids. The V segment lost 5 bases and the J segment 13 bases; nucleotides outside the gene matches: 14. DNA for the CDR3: TGTGCCAGCAGCCCCAGCGGGAGGGCCGGGATTAGACAGTTCTTC. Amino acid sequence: CASSPSGRAGIRQFF.

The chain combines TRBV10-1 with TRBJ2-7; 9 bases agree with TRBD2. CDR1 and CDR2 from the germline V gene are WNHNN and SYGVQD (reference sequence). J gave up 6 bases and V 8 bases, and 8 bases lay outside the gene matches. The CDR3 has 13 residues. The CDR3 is CASQAAGGLEQYF. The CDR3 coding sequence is TGCGCCAGCCAAGCGGCGGGAGGGCTCGAGCAGTACTTC.

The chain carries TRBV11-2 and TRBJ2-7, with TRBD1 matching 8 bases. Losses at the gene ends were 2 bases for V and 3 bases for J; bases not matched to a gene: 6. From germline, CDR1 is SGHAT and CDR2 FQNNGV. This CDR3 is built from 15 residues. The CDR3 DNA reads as TGTGCCAGCAGCTTATGGCAGGGGGCTGACTACGAGCAGTACTTC. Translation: CASSLWQGADYEQYF.

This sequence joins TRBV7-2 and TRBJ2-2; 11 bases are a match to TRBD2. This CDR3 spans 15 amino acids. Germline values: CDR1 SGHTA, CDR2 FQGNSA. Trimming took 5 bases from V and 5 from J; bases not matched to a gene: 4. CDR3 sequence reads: CASSPLAGGTGELFF. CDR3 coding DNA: TGTGCCAGCAGCCCCCTAGCGGGAGGTACCGGGGAGCTGTTTTTT.